This TCR beta chain was captured by sequencing in a study of technical replicates of blood from several donors. This table comes from immunoSEQ multiplex PCR, and its TCRdb copy is limited to in-frame clones, with some not included. The sample includes approximately 85,000 clones, 90% to 95% of them seen just once. The TCR was taken from a human donor in good health. The sample consisted of T cells isolated from PBMCs.

The DNA for the CDR3 is TGTGCCAGCAGTGACAGGGGCGTGGGGAGCACTGAAGCTTTCTTT. The encoded protein is CASSDRGVGSTEAFF. This chain uses TRBV2 with TRBJ1-1, with D tentatively TRBD1 (6 bases). Germline V gene data show CDR1 as SNHLY and CDR2 as FYNNEI. CDR3 length: 15 amino acids. The ends were cut back, 3 bases at V and 4 bases at J, with 15 bases in the middle.